These T cell receptor beta chains were read from a single sample in a study of OX40 agonist ivuxolimab in advanced cancers. The assay was immunoSEQ multiplex PCR, and TCRdb's table has in-frame clones only and misses some. The sample holds tens of thousands of clones, 80% to 90% seen once. The sequencing here drew on CD4+ or CD8+ T cells sorted from blood, taken in a trial of the OX40 agonist ivuxolimab. These TCRs come from an adult with an advanced solid tumor such as melanoma, head and neck, liver or kidney cancer. Each CDR3 is given with its conserved first and last residue. The D gene is left open where the match is weak. Clone size, where shown, is once, few, many, or a class for clones that have expanded.

d_call clone_size j_call v_call cdr3_aa cdr3_nt
TRBD1 once TRBJ2-5 TRBV19 CASRQGGNQETQYF TGTGCCAGCAGACAGGGGGGAAATCAAGAGACCCAGTACTTC
- few TRBJ2-7 TRBV20-1 CSARAGEQYF TGCAGTGCGCGCGCTGGGGAGCAGTACTTC
- - TRBJ2-7 TRBV18 CASSPQGLAYEQYF TGTGCCAGCTCACCGCAGGGGCTCGCCTACGAGCAGTACTTC
- - TRBJ1-6 TRBV5-6 CASSLGRLSLNSPLHF TGTGCCAGCAGCTTGGGCAGGCTGTCACTTAATTCACCCCTCCACTTT
- - TRBJ2-1 TRBV2 CASSARVGYNEQFF TGTGCCAGCAGTGCCAGGGTGGGCTACAATGAGCAGTTCTTC
- - TRBJ1-3 TRBV28 CASSSTGSTGNTIYF TGTGCCAGCAGTTCAACAGGATCGACTGGAAACACCATATATTTT
- - TRBJ2-5 TRBV4-2 CASTAGGGIETQYF TGTGCCAGCACCGCAGGGGGGGGGATTGAGACCCAGTACTTC
- - TRBJ1-2 TRBV6-5 CASSSVSRGYTF TGTGCCAGCAGTTCAGTCTCGCGGGGCTACACCTTC
TRBD1 - TRBJ1-2 TRBV7-2 CASSSQDRGMGNYGYTF TGTGCCAGCAGTTCCCAGGACAGGGGCATGGGGAACTATGGCTACACCTTC
- - TRBJ2-2 TRBV5-1 CASSWTNTGELFF TGCGCCAGCAGCTGGACGAACACCGGGGAGCTGTTTTTT
TRBD2 - TRBJ2-7 TRBV11-2 CASSFVGGSSYEQYF TGTGCCAGCAGCTTCGTCGGCGGGAGCTCCTACGAGCAGTACTTC
- - TRBJ2-3 TRBV28 CASSRYDTSSTDTQYF TGTGCCAGCAGCCGATATGACACTTCTAGCACAGATACGCAGTATTTT
- - TRBJ1-2 TRBV4-3 CASSQDGRGDGYTF TGCGCCAGCAGCCAAGACGGCAGGGGAGATGGCTACACCTTC
TRBD2 - TRBJ2-3 TRBV7-2 CASSSQIAGGADTQYF TGTGCCAGCAGCTCACAGATAGCGGGGGGGGCAGATACGCAGTATTTT